Presented here are 12 T cell receptor beta chains from one specimen sequenced in a study of T cells in Graves' hyperthyroidism and ophthalmopathy. The source material, RNA transcripts, was used to amplify TCR beta CDR3 regions. The HTBI set primed first-round TCR CDR3 RT-PCR. TCRdb re-called the multiplex PCR reads with MiXCR, one entry per CDR3 protein. The sample contains about 590,000 distinct CDR3 sequences, over 12% of which appear only once. The sequenced sample was blood. The origin of the receptors is a woman aged 18 to 35 with Graves' ophthalmopathy.

This clonotype was found many times. The V call is TRBV6-1, the J call TRBJ2-7; 7 bases are shared with TRBD1. V gave up 5 bases and J gave up 0 bases; unmatched junction bases: 10. The germline V gene has CDR1 MNHNS and CDR2 SASEGT. The CDR3 runs 16 residues. In DNA form, the CDR3 reads TGTGCCAGCAGTCAACTCGCCGGGACAGCCTCCTACGAGCAGTACTTC. It translates to CASSQLAGTASYEQYF.

To note about this clonotype: A much larger clone lies a single base off, so this may be a read error. V usage is TRBV9 and J usage is TRBJ2-1; TRBD2 agrees at 9 bases. The CDR3 contains 17 residues. The germline CDR1 and CDR2 sequences are SGDLS and YYNGEE. As DNA, the CDR3 is TGTGCCTCAGGCGGAGGCCCTAGCGGGAATTACTACAATGAGCAGCTCTTC. Translating it yields CASGGGPSGNYYNEQLF.

This clonotype was observed at least ten times. The chain combines TRBV6-5 with TRBJ2-7; D might be TRBD1 or TRBD2, each matching 5 bases. The V end lost 6 bases, the J end lost 3 bases, and 15 bases lay between the germline ends. This CDR3 spans 14 amino acids. The germline CDR1 and CDR2 sequences are MNHEY and SVGAGI. Written as DNA, the CDR3 is TGTGCCAGCAGCTACGGGACGGAAAGCTACGAGCAGTACTTC. This sequence encodes CASSYGTESYEQYF.

V is TRBV6-5 and J is TRBJ2-7; D unclear. Trimming took 2 bases from V and 3 from J, leaving 11 bases between them. Per germline, CDR1 MNHEY and CDR2 SVGAGI. The CDR3 extends over 14 amino acids. Here the CDR3 reads CASSYEMYGYEQYF. CDR3 DNA sequence: TGTGCCAGCAGTTACGAGATGTATGGCTACGAGCAGTACTTC.

This clonotype has at least ten counts. Here the CDR3 DNA reads TGTGCCAGCGGGGAGAGGGGGAGATACGAGCAGTACTTC. Its translation: CASGERGRYEQYF. The chain uses TRBV27 and TRBJ2-7, with D perhaps matching TRBD1 (6 bases). Germline V gene sequence: CDR1 MNHEY, CDR2 SMNVEV (reference sequence). The ends were cut back, 8 bases at V and 4 bases at J, with 15 bases in the middle. This CDR3 comprises 13 residues.

V usage is TRBV24-1 and J usage is TRBJ2-1, with D uncertain. The V end was cut by 3 bases, the J end by 0 bases, with 8 bases between. This CDR3 is built from 15 residues. Germline V gives CDR1 KGHDR, CDR2 SFDVKD. The CDR3 sequence: CATSDPRFSYNEQFF. CDR3 bases: TGTGCCACCAGTGATCCTCGGTTCTCCTACAATGAGCAGTTCTTC.

This clonotype was seen ten or more times. The chain combines TRBV3-1 with TRBJ2-1; D may match TRBD1 or TRBD2 (7 bases each). CDR1 is LGHDT, CDR2 YNNKEL, per germline (reference sequence). The CDR3 runs 16 residues. V was cut by 4 bases and J by 1 base, with 14 bases left in between. CDR3 sequence: CASSPQGGTSYNEQFF. CDR3 bases: TGTGCCAGCAGCCCCCAGGGGGGGACATCCTACAATGAGCAGTTCTTC.

This clonotype was found many times. V gene TRBV28 combines with J gene TRBJ1-2, with 7 bases fitting TRBD1. Per germline, CDR1 MDHEN and CDR2 SYDVKM. Trimming removed 3 bases from V and 5 bases from J; junction bases left unmatched: 6. The CDR3 extends over 14 amino acids. The DNA for the CDR3 is TGTGCCAGCAGTTTGAGACAGGGCCTTTATGGCTACACCTTC. This encodes CASSLRQGLYGYTF.

This clonotype was recorded a few times. The CDR3 nucleotides are TGTGCCAGCAGCTTGAGTCCCATCCCTTGGCATGAGCAGTTCTTC. It codes for CASSLSPIPWHEQFF. The rearrangement joins TRBV9 to TRBJ2-1; D is undetermined. CDR1 is SGDLS and CDR2 is YYNGEE in the germline V gene. The CDR3 contains 15 residues. Trimming left V 4 bases short and J 8 bases short, with 19 bases between.

The table lists this clonotype with a few counts. This rearrangement joins TRBV20-1 to TRBJ2-1, with a tentative D call TRBD1 (5 bases). CDR3 length: 12 residues. V lost 1 base to trimming and J lost 10 bases, with 11 bases between them. Germline V gene lookup returns CDR1 DFQATT and CDR2 SNEGSKA (reference sequence). CDR3 in amino acids: CSARVWGREQFF. CDR3 sequence (DNA): TGCAGTGCTAGAGTTTGGGGCCGGGAGCAGTTCTTC.

Remarks on this clonotype: This could be a read error, since a much larger clone is one nucleotide away. The chain uses TRBV20-1 and TRBJ2-1; 8 bases match TRBD2. This CDR3 is 18 amino acids long. The germline CDR1 and CDR2 sequences are DFQATT and SNEGSKA (reference sequence). CDR3 nucleotides: TGCAGTGCTAGAGGGGCCGGGGGCGGGAGGTCGCACGGGAGGGAGCAGCTCTTC. Its translation is CSARGAGGGRSHGREQLF.

The CDR3 sequence is CASSYPSGTSGHNEQFF. CDR3 bases: TGTGCCAGCAGCTATCCTTCCGGGACTAGCGGACACAATGAGCAGTTCTTC. J is TRBJ2-1 and V is TRBV7-8, with 11 bases that match TRBD2. Looked up from germline, CDR1 is SGHVS and CDR2 is FQNEAQ. V lost 4 bases to trimming and J lost 5 bases; unmatched junction nucleotides: 10. The CDR3 is 17 amino acids.